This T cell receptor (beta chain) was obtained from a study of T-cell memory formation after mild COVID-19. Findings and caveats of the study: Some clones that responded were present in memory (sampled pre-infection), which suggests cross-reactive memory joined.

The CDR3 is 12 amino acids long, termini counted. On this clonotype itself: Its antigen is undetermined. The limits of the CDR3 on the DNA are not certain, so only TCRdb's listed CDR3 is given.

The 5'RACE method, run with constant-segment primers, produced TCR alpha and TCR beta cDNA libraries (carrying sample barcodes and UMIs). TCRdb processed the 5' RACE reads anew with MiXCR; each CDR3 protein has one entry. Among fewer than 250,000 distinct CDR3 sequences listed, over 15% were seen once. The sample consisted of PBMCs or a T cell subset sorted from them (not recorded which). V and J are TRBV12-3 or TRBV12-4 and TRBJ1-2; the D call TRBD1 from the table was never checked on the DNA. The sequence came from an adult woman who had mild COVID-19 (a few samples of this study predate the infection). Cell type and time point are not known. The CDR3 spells CASSLVGTGSTF.